This is a list of T cell receptor beta chains from one sample in a study of cytomegalovirus exposure and HLA in healthy donors. Profiled with immunoSEQ multiplex PCR; TCRdb holds only in-frame clones, not every one. The sample has about 64,000 clones, about 85% seen once. The specimen sequenced was PBMCs. Receptor source: a female donor in good health and CMV-seronegative. Both conserved end residues are part of each CDR3. Fields, in order: V gene, D gene, J gene, CDR3 protein. The D gene is left open where the match is weak.

v_call: TRBV19; d_call: .; j_call: TRBJ2-2; cdr3_aa: CASSSGGTGNTGELFF
v_call: TRBV28; d_call: TRBD2; j_call: TRBJ2-7; cdr3_aa: CASSLTTSRSEQYF
v_call: TRBV19; d_call: TRBD1; j_call: TRBJ2-4; cdr3_aa: CASSIGGQTLAKNIQYF
v_call: TRBV7-3; d_call: .; j_call: TRBJ2-4; cdr3_aa: CASSLDSQNIQYF
v_call: TRBV5-4; d_call: .; j_call: TRBJ2-1; cdr3_aa: CASSLKGRRASYNEQFF
v_call: TRBV10-1; d_call: .; j_call: TRBJ2-7; cdr3_aa: CASSEEPPTGLSSYEQYF
v_call: TRBV19; d_call: .; j_call: TRBJ1-5; cdr3_aa: CASSSYREVDQPQHF
v_call: TRBV30; d_call: .; j_call: TRBJ1-2; cdr3_aa: CASTGPLGRNYGYTF
v_call: TRBV27; d_call: .; j_call: TRBJ2-1; cdr3_aa: CASSLGQFNEQFF
v_call: TRBV7-2; d_call: TRBD1; j_call: TRBJ2-2; cdr3_aa: CASSLTGGAGGELFF
v_call: TRBV7-3; d_call: .; j_call: TRBJ2-3; cdr3_aa: CASSFEPRAYTDTQYF
v_call: TRBV28; d_call: TRBD2; j_call: TRBJ2-5; cdr3_aa: CASKAGGHQETQYF
v_call: TRBV4-2; d_call: TRBD2; j_call: TRBJ2-7; cdr3_aa: CASSPSDSGTSGIEQYF
v_call: TRBV11-2; d_call: .; j_call: TRBJ2-7; cdr3_aa: CASSLGYSRYEQYF
v_call: TRBV19; d_call: .; j_call: TRBJ1-3; cdr3_aa: CASSRTDSGNTIYF
v_call: TRBV18; d_call: .; j_call: TRBJ2-1; cdr3_aa: CASSLHRVSEEQFF
v_call: TRBV15; d_call: .; j_call: TRBJ2-3; cdr3_aa: CATSRQTQASTQYF
v_call: TRBV6-5; d_call: .; j_call: TRBJ1-1; cdr3_aa: CASSGKQRNTEAFF
v_call: TRBV7-2; d_call: TRBD2; j_call: TRBJ2-5; cdr3_aa: CASSPPTSGKGTQYF
v_call: TRBV11-3; d_call: TRBD2; j_call: TRBJ2-4; cdr3_aa: CASSLGGASGDIAKNSQYF
v_call: TRBV7-2; d_call: TRBD1; j_call: TRBJ1-1; cdr3_aa: CASSLAGALGTGALGAFF
v_call: TRBV4-1; d_call: TRBD1; j_call: TRBJ2-5; cdr3_aa: CASSQPGQGGPETQYF
v_call: TRBV27; d_call: .; j_call: TRBJ2-1; cdr3_aa: CAREGSEQFF